One and the same sample provided the 3 T cell receptor beta chains below, sequenced in a study of PD-L1 blockade in urothelial cancer. Repertoires were generated with immunoSEQ multiplex PCR, while TCRdb's copy carries only in-frame clones and drops some. The repertoire includes around 30,000 clones, more than 75% of them detected once, and roughly 3.1% sits in the top ten. Sequencing was performed on PBMCs, taken around atezolizumab (anti-PD-L1) treatment. The receptors stem from a middle-aged man with urothelial cancer.

This sequence joins TRBV6-1 and TRBJ2-7; 8 bases agree with TRBD1. The germline CDR1 and CDR2 sequences are MNHNS and SASEGT. J lost 0 bases, V lost 4 bases, and 5 bases had no gene match. The CDR3 runs to 15 residues. The CDR3 DNA reads TGTGCCAGCAGTGTCGACGACAGGGGCTCCTACGAGCAGTACTTC. Encoded protein: CASSVDDRGSYEQYF.

This clone was found a few times. The rearrangement uses TRBV19 and TRBJ1-1; D is uncertain. The CDR3 is made up of 14 amino acids. V was pared by 4 bases and J by 1 base, with 10 bases between. Per germline, CDR1 LNHDA and CDR2 SQIVND (reference sequence). The CDR3 sequence is CASSTGLGNTEAFF. The CDR3 DNA follows: TGTGCCAGTAGTACGGGATTGGGGAACACTGAAGCTTTCTTT.

V is TRBV15 and J is TRBJ2-1; D remains ambiguous. The CDR3 runs to 14 residues. The V end was cut by 3 bases, the J end by 5 bases, with 11 bases between. Looked up from germline, CDR1 is LNHNV and CDR2 is YYDKDF (reference sequence). The CDR3, as DNA: TGTGCCACCAGCAGCGATCGCGTTCACAATGAGCAGTTCTTC. Translated, it gives CATSSDRVHNEQFF.